The 5 T cell receptor beta chains below were found in one sample sequenced in a study of T cell repertoires in cytomegalovirus infection. MiXCR, applied by TCRdb to the reads, yields one record per CDR3 protein. The sample has about 89,000 distinct CDR3 sequences, around 32% seen once. The antigens these receptors bind are not known. The sequences come from CD8+ T cells from cultured PBMCs, collected from culture after CMV antigen stimulation. These receptors came from a human donor in good health (CMV status not recorded). Some clones in this sample may be carry-over from other donors' samples.

The V gene is TRBV7-9, the J gene TRBJ1-1; D remains unclear. The V end lost 5 bases, the J end lost 1 base, and 8 bases lay between the germline ends. CDR3 length: 13 residues. Germline-derived CDR1 and CDR2 are SEHNR and FQNEAQ (reference sequence). The CDR3 nucleotides are TGTGCCAGCAGCCCCCCTGAGAACACTGAAGCTTTCTTT. Residues: CASSPPENTEAFF.

This clonotype has only one observation. CDR3 in DNA: TGTGCCAGCAGTCGCATCCCTAGCGGGGGGGCCTACAATGAGCAGTTCTTC. Amino acid sequence: CASSRIPSGGAYNEQFF. The rearrangement joins TRBV7-9 to TRBJ2-1; 12 nucleotides match TRBD2. V trimming: 6 bases; J trimming: 2 bases; junction bases outside the gene matches: 8. The CDR3 contains 17 residues. Germline CDR1 SEHNR, CDR2 FQNEAQ (reference sequence).

This clonotype has a count of ten or more. The chain recombines TRBV7-2 with TRBJ2-2, with D tentatively TRBD1 (5 bases). Looked up from germline, CDR1 is SGHTA and CDR2 is FQGNSA. This CDR3 is 16 amino acids long. V lost 1 base and J 1 base, leaving 10 bases between the germline ends. DNA of the CDR3: TGTGCCAGCAGCTTAGTAACCGGACAGAACACCGGGGAGCTGTTTTTT. It translates to CASSLVTGQNTGELFF.

This clonotype has just a few counts. The V call is TRBV2, the J call TRBJ1-1, with D possibly being TRBD1 (5 bases). The V gene's germline CDR1 is SNHLY and CDR2 FYNNEI. The CDR3 has 13 amino acids. Trimming left V 8 bases short and J 6 bases short, with 16 bases between. The DNA of the CDR3 is TGTGCCAGCGGGGGGGGGACCCTCGCTGAAGCTTTCTTT. Translating it yields CASGGGTLAEAFF.

This clonotype was seen repeatedly, ten times or more. The gene calls are TRBV7-9 and TRBJ1-4; D possibly corresponds to TRBD1 (5 bases). The CDR3 consists of 15 residues. Germline CDR1 is SEHNR and CDR2 is FQNEAQ (reference sequence). Trimming pared 7 bases from V and 0 bases from J, leaving 12 bases between. CDR3 in DNA: TGTGCCAGCACCGGGACTCTTGCAACTAATGAAAAACTGTTTTTT. It encodes CASTGTLATNEKLFF. Filled out from reference TRBV7-9 and TRBJ1-4, the complete variable domain reads DTGVSQNPRHKITKRGQNVTFRCDPISEHNRLYWYRQTLGQGPEFLTYFQNEAQLEKSRLLSDRFSAERPKGSFSTLEIQRTEQGDSAMYLCASTGTLATNEKLFFGSGTQLSVL.